A selection of T cell receptor beta chains follows, all from one sample in a study of blood T cell repertoires in COVID-19. TCRdb keeps only in-frame clones here, not all; method: immunoSEQ multiplex PCR. This sample has around 270,000 clones, with about 86% found just once. Source material: peripheral blood. The receptors stem from a man aged 25 to 40 with active or convalescent COVID-19. The CDR3 runs from the conserved cysteine through the conserved F or W. A D gene is named only where the DNA matches it firmly. The size of a clone is reported for some rows only, either as once, few or many, or as a class for expanded clones.

TRBD1	NA	TRBV19	TRBJ1-2	TGTGCCAGTAGCCGCGACAGGGGCTATGGCTACACCTTC	CASSRDRGYGYTF
NA	NA	TRBV6-5	TRBJ1-1	TGTGCCAGCAAGGGAGGGGGGGAGTCGAACACTGAAGCTTTCTTT	CASKGGGESNTEAFF
NA	NA	TRBV5-8	TRBJ1-2	TGTGCCAGCATCGGGGAGACTGTCTCCTTCTTGGGAGGCTACACCTTC	CASIGETVSFLGGYTF
NA	NA	TRBV12-3/TRBV12-4	TRBJ1-1	TGTGCCAGCAGTTTTGGAGGGAACACTGAAGCTTTCTTT	CASSFGGNTEAFF
NA	NA	TRBV6-6	TRBJ1-2	TGTGCCAGCGTGCGGGGGGACTATGGCTACACCTTC	CASVRGDYGYTF
TRBD1	NA	TRBV7-9	TRBJ1-4	TGTGCCAGCAGCACGGGGACAGGCCGCACTAATGAAAAACTGTTTTTT	CASSTGTGRTNEKLFF
NA	NA	TRBV30	TRBJ1-2	TGTGCCGGGACTCACACCACTAACTATGGCTACACCTTC	CAGTHTTNYGYTF
NA	NA	TRBV20-1	TRBJ1-2	TGCAGTGCTACAGGGGTTGGCTACACCTTC	CSATGVGYTF
TRBD1	NA	TRBV5-8	TRBJ2-1	TGTGCCAGCAGCATCCGGGACAGGGAAAGGTTATACAATGAGCAGTTCTTC	CASSIRDRERLYNEQFF
NA	NA	TRBV12-5	TRBJ1-6	TGTGCTAGTGGTTTGGGACAGACTAATTCACCCCTCCACTTT	CASGLGQTNSPLHF
NA	NA	TRBV29-1	TRBJ1-1	TGCAGTTTTACAGGAGCAAACACTGAAGCTTTCTTT	CSFTGANTEAFF
NA	NA	TRBV24-1	TRBJ2-1	TGTGCCACCAGTGACCCCGGGGATCACAATGAGCAGTTCTTC	CATSDPGDHNEQFF
TRBD1	NA	TRBV3-1/TRBV3-2	TRBJ2-4	TGTGCCAGCAGCCACCGAGGACAGGGGGCAGCCAAAAACATTCAGTACTTC	CASSHRGQGAAKNIQYF
NA	NA	TRBV28	TRBJ1-3	TGTGCCAGCAGTTCCACAGGGACCCGAAACTCTGGAAACACCATATATTTT	CASSSTGTRNSGNTIYF
NA	once	TRBV10-2	TRBJ2-7	TGCGCCAGCAGTGAGTCTACGTTCAGGGGGGTGGAATCCTACGAGCAGTACTTC	CASSESTFRGVESYEQYF
NA	NA	TRBV29-1	TRBJ2-4	TGCAGCGTTGAAGCCCGGGGAAAGGCCAAAAACATTCAGTACTTC	CSVEARGKAKNIQYF
NA	NA	TRBV4-1	TRBJ2-7	TGCGCCAGCAGCCAAATCGGGGAGGTCGGCGAGCAGTACTTC	CASSQIGEVGEQYF
TRBD1	NA	TRBV5-1	TRBJ2-3	TGCGCCAGCCAACCTCTGGGGACAGGGAGCACAGATACGCAGTATTTT	CASQPLGTGSTDTQYF
TRBD1	NA	TRBV7-2	TRBJ2-7	TGTGCCAGCAGCTTAGGTGGGACAGGGTTATACGAGCAGTACTTC	CASSLGGTGLYEQYF
NA	NA	TRBV10-3	TRBJ2-5	TGTGCCATCAGTGACGGGGAAGACACCGGAGAGACCCAGTACTTC	CAISDGEDTGETQYF
NA	NA	TRBV19	TRBJ1-5	TGTGCCAGTAGTATGGCACCTTATAGCAATCAGCCCCAGCATTTT	CASSMAPYSNQPQHF
TRBD1	once	TRBV30	TRBJ1-5	TGTGCCTGGGCAGGGGGCGCAGGTCAGCCCCAGCATTTT	CAWAGGAGQPQHF
TRBD2	NA	TRBV7-8	TRBJ2-1	TGTGCCAGCAGCTTACCGGGGGGCTCCTACAATGAGCAGTTCTTC	CASSLPGGSYNEQFF
TRBD1	NA	TRBV27	TRBJ1-6	TGTGCCAGCAGTTTTGGACAGGGCAGATATTCACCCCTCCACTTT	CASSFGQGRYSPLHF
NA	NA	TRBV4-3	TRBJ2-7	TGCGCCAGCAGCCAAGATAGGACAGCCTACTACGAGCAGTACTTC	CASSQDRTAYYEQYF
NA	once	TRBV30	TRBJ1-5	TGTGCCTGGACACGGGGGGGGAATAGCAATCAGCCCCAGCATTTT	CAWTRGGNSNQPQHF
TRBD1	NA	TRBV9	TRBJ2-2	TGTGCCAGCAGCGTAGAACAGGGGACCGGGGAGCTGTTTTTT	CASSVEQGTGELFF
NA	NA	TRBV10-2	TRBJ1-2	TGCGCCAGCAGTGAGGGCCGGCCGGAGGGGGGCTACACCTTC	CASSEGRPEGGYTF
NA	NA	TRBV7-8	TRBJ1-1	TGTGCCAGCAGCCCCGAACAAACGAACACTGAAGCTTTCTTT	CASSPEQTNTEAFF
NA	few	TRBV15	TRBJ1-1	TGTGCCACCAAGACAGGAGTGTCGACTGAAGCTTTCTTT	CATKTGVSTEAFF
NA	NA	TRBV5-6	TRBJ1-5	TGTGCCAGCAGCGATTCAGGGATGTTGGGCAATCAGCCCCAGCATTTT	CASSDSGMLGNQPQHF
NA	NA	TRBV10-3	TRBJ1-6	TGTGCCGTTGAAGCGACCCTTAATTCACCCCTCCACTTT	CAVEATLNSPLHF
TRBD2	NA	TRBV27	TRBJ2-1	TGTGCCAGCAGTGTTCTCTCGGGACTAGCTTCAGACGGGCAGTTCTTC	CASSVLSGLASDGQFF
NA	NA	TRBV7-2	TRBJ2-7	TGTGCCAGCACCTGGGGGCCTTACTACGAGCAGTACTTC	CASTWGPYYEQYF
NA	NA	TRBV19	TRBJ1-2	TGTGCCAGTAGTATATCCCTTATCTATGGCTACACCTTC	CASSISLIYGYTF
TRBD1	NA	TRBV5-1	TRBJ2-3	TGCGCCAGCAGCTTGCAACAGGGGGCTTGGTGGACGCAGTATTTT	CASSLQQGAWWTQYF
NA	NA	TRBV10-1	TRBJ2-1	TGCGCCAGCAGTGGCGACACCCTAAGCTCCTACAATGAGCAGTTCTTC	CASSGDTLSSYNEQFF
NA	once	TRBV6-5	TRBJ1-1	TGTGCCAGCAAGAGGGACACTGAAGCTTTCTTT	CASKRDTEAFF
TRBD1	NA	TRBV24-1	TRBJ2-2	TGTGCCACCAGTGAGACAGGGGAGGACACCGGGGAGCTGTTTTTT	CATSETGEDTGELFF
NA	NA	TRBV27	TRBJ1-6	TGTGCCAGCAGGCCCCTGGGCAATTCACCCCTCCACTTT	CASRPLGNSPLHF
TRBD1	NA	TRBV30	TRBJ2-3	TGTGCCTGGAGTTCGGGACAGGGGTCGGATACGCAGTATTTT	CAWSSGQGSDTQYF
NA	NA	TRBV3-1/TRBV3-2	TRBJ2-7	TGTGCCAGCAGCCCTCTCGGCGGGGTTTCCTACGAGCAGTACTTC	CASSPLGGVSYEQYF
NA	NA	TRBV6-2/TRBV6-3	TRBJ1-5	TGTGCCAGCAGTTTTACAGGGCAGTCTCAGCCCCAGCATTTT	CASSFTGQSQPQHF
NA	NA	TRBV12-3/TRBV12-4	TRBJ2-1	TGTGCCAGCAGACTTCGGGGTGGGCGTGAGCAGTTCTTC	CASRLRGGREQFF
NA	NA	TRBV19	TRBJ1-3	TGTGCCAGTGTCGCGGGAGGAAACACCATATATTTT	CASVAGGNTIYF
TRBD1	NA	TRBV5-4	TRBJ1-6	TGTGCCGCGAACCGGGACAGGTCCTTCAATTCACCCCTCCACTTT	CAANRDRSFNSPLHF
NA	NA	TRBV7-2	TRBJ1-5	TGTGCCAGCAGCTTACAAGGACAGACGGACCAGCCCCAGCATTTT	CASSLQGQTDQPQHF
NA	NA	TRBV30	TRBJ1-6	TGTGCCTGGAGTTTACACAGCTCCTATAATTCACCCCTCCACTTT	CAWSLHSSYNSPLHF
TRBD2	NA	TRBV9	TRBJ2-5	TGTGCCAGCAGCCAAGGGGGAGCGGGAGGGTACCAAGAGACCCAGTACTTC	CASSQGGAGGYQETQYF
TRBD1	NA	TRBV3-1/TRBV3-2	TRBJ2-5	TGTGCCAGCAGCGCCGGACAGGGTGGTCTCGGCCAAGAGACCCAGTACTTC	CASSAGQGGLGQETQYF